The TCR beta chain under discussion was sequenced for a study of radiation and T cells in renal cell carcinoma. Study at large: Nephrectomy followed 15 Gy stereotactic body radiation by 4 weeks. Study-wide points: Pretreatment tumor biopsies were lacking, so baseline clonotypes are unknown.

Clones were read by immunoSEQ multiplex PCR, and TCRdb kept only the in-frame ones, dropping some. Among roughly 130,000 clones listed, 70% to 90% were seen once. The time point denotes: blood 2 weeks post-SBRT. The sample's treatment: 15 Gy SBRT to primary tumor, nephrectomy 4 weeks later. This renal cell carcinoma was of the clear cell type. A word on this clone: Its matching antigen is unknown.

The starting material was blood, obtained from a patient whose treatment included radiotherapy and nephrectomy. This sequence was found in a woman in her sixties or seventies with renal cell carcinoma.

CDR3 sequence (DNA): TGTGCCAGCAGTTACCGACAGGGGTTCGCCTACGAGCAGTACTTC. Translating gives CASSYRQGFAYEQYF. This rearrangement joins TRBV6-5 to TRBJ2-7; 8 nucleotides agree with TRBD1. The CDR3 spans 15 residues. The germline gives CDR1 MNHEY, CDR2 SVGAGI. The junction had 5 bases not matched to a gene; V was cut back by 2 bases and J by 2 bases.